The T cell receptor beta chain under discussion was sequenced for a study of T-cell reconstitution after alpha-beta-depleted transplantation in children. Points from the study as a whole: Several hundred expanded graft clones reportedly were the source of alpha-beta T cells about two months after transplant.

Germline V gives CDR1 LGHDT, CDR2 YNNKEL (reference sequence). The CDR3 sequence is 15 residues long. Trimming took 4 bases from V and 0 from J; bases not matched to a gene: 1. In its sample, this clonotype was seen many times. Its antigen is undetermined. The authors prepared the TCRbeta library with unique molecular identifiers. Each CDR3 protein is one row after TCRdb ran MiXCR on the PCR reads. The repertoire holds about 50,000 distinct CDR3 sequences, roughly 5% seen once, with over 25% in the top ten. The sequences come from PBMCs, mostly from graft donor cells, collected 60 days after TCRalphabeta/CD19-depleted stem cell transplant. V is TRBV3-1 and J is TRBJ2-1; TRBD2 aligns across 9 bases. The clonotype was recovered from a female patient aged 2 to 10 who had a stem cell transplant for aplastic anemia, so the T cells may come from the graft donor. The DNA of the CDR3 is TGTGCCAGCAGCCCTAGCGGGGCCTCCTACAATGAGCAGTTCTTC. Protein product: CASSPSGASYNEQFF.